This TCR beta chain is drawn from a study of blood T cell repertoires in COVID-19 (dated by TCRdb to the early 2020s). Some background on the complete study: Collaborator samples came from the United States, Italy and Spain and covered acute and convalescent phases of COVID-19. The prospective study material was composed of cDNA or gDNA derived from T cells, B-cell-depleted T cells, or PBMCs. Subjects who had been exposed to COVID-19, were actively infected with it, or had recovered from it provided the deeply sampled blood TCRbeta repertoires that made up the dataset. The repertoires were released in a freely available public database meant as a resource for research on the immune response to SARS-CoV-2. The samples were drawn from two sources: the first 160 participants of the ongoing ImmuneRACE study, and 1,254 subjects contributed by 6 global collaborators. Nearly every sample came with metadata listing a de-identified subject ID, COVID-19 status, age in years and sex. HLA class I and class II types, where available, came from metadata supplied by the sample provider rather than from assay-based typing.

TCRbeta CDR3 regions were amplified from genomic DNA by means of the immunoSEQ Assay, a bias-controlled multiplex PCR. Regarding the original processing steps: The number of nucleated cells in each sample was estimated by amplification of reference gene primers within the assay. To quantify the absolute abundance of each unique TCRbeta CDR3 rearrangement, sequence reads were collapsed and filtered. For each sample, productive Simpson clonality was calculated as the square root of Simpson's diversity index across productive rearrangements. The immuneACCESS repertoire file appears here via TCRdb, limited to in-frame rearrangements. These files lack a portion of the clones; in checked studies, under half of the deficit traces to unresolved V genes, and the cause of the others is not known. V, J and clone size reflect that table, while D and trimming were determined from the DNA. This sample has some 130,000 clones in its table, and roughly 80% of those were observed once. The top ten clones comprise approximately 16% of the sample.

As concerns this clone: Its antigen specificity is not known. No much larger clone is present one base from it, and per-base qualities are unavailable.

The collaborating institutions used their own protocols to collect whole blood in K2EDTA tubes. For TCRbeta analysis, collaborators shipped samples as frozen whole blood, isolated PBMCs, or DNA extracted from either of those sample types. What the work shows at the level of the full study, not this receptor alone: How much clinical and demographic metadata was included differed by source and by participant, and the metadata was provided uncurated.

The TCR was taken from a woman aged 50 to 60 with acute or convalescent COVID-19. Input material: peripheral blood.

The CDR3 corresponds to CASSQDLTGRNEKLFF. The base sequence is TGCGCCAGCAGCCAAGACCTGACAGGGAGAAATGAAAAACTGTTTTTT. The chain uses TRBV4-1 and TRBJ1-4; TRBD1 aligns with 7 central bases. V loses 0 bases at its end and J loses 5 bases; junction bases beyond the gene matches: 6. The cysteine opens and the phenylalanine closes a CDR3 of 16 amino acids. Only the CDR3 DNA stays, 48 bases, in frame from base 1. Sequences MGHRA (CDR1) and YSYEKL (CDR2) are obtained from the germline V gene.